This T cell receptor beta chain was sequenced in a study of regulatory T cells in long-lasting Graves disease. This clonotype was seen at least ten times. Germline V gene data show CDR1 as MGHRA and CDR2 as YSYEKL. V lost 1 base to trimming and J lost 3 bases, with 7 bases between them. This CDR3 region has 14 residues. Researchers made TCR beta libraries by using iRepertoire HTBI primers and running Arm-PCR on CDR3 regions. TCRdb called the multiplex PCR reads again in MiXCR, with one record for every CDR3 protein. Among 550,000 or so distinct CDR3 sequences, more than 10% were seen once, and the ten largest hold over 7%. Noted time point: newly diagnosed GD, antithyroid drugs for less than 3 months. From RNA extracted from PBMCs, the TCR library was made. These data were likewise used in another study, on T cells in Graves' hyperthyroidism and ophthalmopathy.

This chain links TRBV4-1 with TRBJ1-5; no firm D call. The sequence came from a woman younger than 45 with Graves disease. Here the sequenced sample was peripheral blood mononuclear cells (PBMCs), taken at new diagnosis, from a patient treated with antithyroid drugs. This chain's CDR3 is CASSQGVVNQPQHF. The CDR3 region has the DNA TGCGCCAGCAGCCAAGGGGTGGTCAATCAGCCCCAGCATTTT.